This T cell receptor (beta chain) was found in a study of cytomegalovirus exposure and HLA in healthy donors. The PCR was carried out with 60 Vbeta primers and 13 Jbeta primers. Using immunoSEQ multiplex PCR, the repertoire was profiled, and TCRdb retains in-frame clones only, with some absent. The repertoire holds roughly 150,000 clones, with around 75% as singletons. The sequence derives from a man between 35 and 55 years old in good health and CMV-seronegative. Material for sequencing was PBMCs.

CDR3: CASSLAPQGAKNIQYF. The CDR3 nucleotides are TGTGCCAGCAGCTTGGCCCCACAGGGGGCGAAAAACATTCAGTACTTC. The chain employs TRBV5-4 and TRBJ2-4, with TRBD1 matching over 9 bases. Germline CDR1 SGHNT, CDR2 YYREEE (reference sequence). V was pared by 0 bases and J by 4 bases, with 5 bases of the junction left unmatched. The CDR3 is 16 residues long. The variable domain in full, with the rest retrieved from reference TRBV5-4 and TRBJ2-4, is ETGVTQSPTHLIKTRGQQVTLRCSSQSGHNTVSWYQQALGQGPQFIFQYYREEENGRGNFPPRFSGLQFPNYSSELNVNALELDDSALYLCASSLAPQGAKNIQYFGAGTRLSVL.